The source of this TCR beta chain is a study of cytomegalovirus exposure and HLA in healthy donors. At the level of the study: A later analysis reported the same platform for the 95 to 150 validation repertoires and the roughly 700 first-cohort repertoires.

Trimming cost V 4 bases and J 7 bases, with 19 bases left between them. CDR3 size: 15 residues. Germline CDR1 and CDR2: MNHEY and SMNVEV (reference sequence). Overall study results and limits: Both high specificity and high sensitivity reportedly marked the classifier's diagnosis of cytomegalovirus status.

Repertoires were generated with immunoSEQ multiplex PCR, while TCRdb's copy carries only in-frame clones and drops some. The sample lists about 240,000 clones, about 87% seen once, with 2.6% in the top ten. A word on this clone: Its specificity is not known.

The chain links TRBV27 to TRBJ2-5; maybe TRBD2 (6 bases). This sequence was found in a young man in good health and CMV-seronegative. The source material was PBMCs. The CDR3 protein is CASSSGLAGAGTQYF. The DNA of the CDR3 is TGTGCCAGCAGTTCGGGACTGGCCGGGGCGGGGACCCAGTACTTC.